Below, 3 T cell receptor beta chains from the same sample are listed, as sequenced in a study of blood T cells in healthy people across ages. For the second PCR, which ran for about 7 to 11 cycles, a sample-barcoded 5' primer and a J-beta primer mix were used. TCRdb recomputed calls from the 5' RACE reads with MiXCR, one row per CDR3 protein. The repertoire holds under 950,000 distinct CDR3 sequences, with approximately 21% as singletons. The source material was blood. The receptors come from a man between 70 and 80 years old in good health.

The CDR3 is CATSRAGRGNINQPQHF. The DNA for the CDR3 is TGTGCCACCAGCAGAGCGGGCAGGGGTAATATAAATCAGCCCCAGCATTTT. V usage is TRBV15 and J usage is TRBJ1-5; D is perhaps TRBD1 (6 bases). Germline CDR1 reads LNHNV; CDR2 reads YYDKDF (reference sequence). The CDR3 extends over 17 amino acids. Trimming shortened V by 1 base and J by 4 bases, and 17 bases separated the two germline ends.

As regards this clonotype: Sequence at one end of the junction differs from germline and may be a read error. The chain's CDR3 is CASSPTWTSKSFNEQFF. In DNA form, the CDR3 reads TGTGCCAGCAGCCCGACTTGGACTAGCAAATCCTTCAATGAGCAGTTCTTC. The chain combines TRBV7-3 with TRBJ2-1; 8 nucleotides align to TRBD2. CDR3 length: 17 amino acids. CDR1 and CDR2 (germline): SGHTA, FQGTGA.

The sample holds a few counts of this clonotype. This chain joins TRBV25-1 and TRBJ2-4, with 7 positions matching TRBD1. V trimming: 5 bases; J trimming: 4 bases; junction bases outside the gene matches: 8. This CDR3 has 15 amino acids. Germline-derived CDR1 and CDR2 are MGHDK and SYGVNS. This CDR3 is CASSPGQGQKNIQYF. CDR3 nucleotides: TGTGCCAGCAGTCCCGGCCAGGGACAGAAAAACATTCAGTACTTC.